This T cell receptor beta chain was identified during a study of beta chain features in type 1 diabetes. Study-level points and caveats: There was a possibility that cDNA sequencing over-represented cells with high TCR expression. The naive, central memory and Treg TCRB repertoires showed an apparent similarity that was greater among patients than among healthy donors. In every one of the four CD4+ subsets, TCRB CDR3s were moderately but significantly shorter in Type 1 diabetes patients.

The CDR3 loop spans 16 amino acids. Trimming took off 3 bases at V and 6 bases at J, with 22 bases between the two ends. The germline V gene encodes CDR1 SGDLS and CDR2 YYNGEE. As concerns this clone: No antigen is known for it.

Sequencing targeted expressed TCRB transcripts, as all isolated RNA had been reverse transcribed. Data came from immunoSEQ multiplex PCR; TCRdb stores just in-frame clones and leaves some out. This sample yields 680,000 or so clones, of which 13% are seen a single time; 0.022% belongs to the top ten. This chain links TRBV9 with TRBJ2-7, with D perhaps matching TRBD1 or TRBD2 (8 bases each). This clonotype originated in a man aged 18 to 29 with type 1 diabetes. The sequenced material came from naive CD4+ T cells from blood. This CDR3 is CASSASGGLGLAEQYF. In nucleotides, the CDR3 is TGTGCCAGCAGCGCCTCAGGGGGCCTTGGACTAGCCGAGCAGTACTTC.